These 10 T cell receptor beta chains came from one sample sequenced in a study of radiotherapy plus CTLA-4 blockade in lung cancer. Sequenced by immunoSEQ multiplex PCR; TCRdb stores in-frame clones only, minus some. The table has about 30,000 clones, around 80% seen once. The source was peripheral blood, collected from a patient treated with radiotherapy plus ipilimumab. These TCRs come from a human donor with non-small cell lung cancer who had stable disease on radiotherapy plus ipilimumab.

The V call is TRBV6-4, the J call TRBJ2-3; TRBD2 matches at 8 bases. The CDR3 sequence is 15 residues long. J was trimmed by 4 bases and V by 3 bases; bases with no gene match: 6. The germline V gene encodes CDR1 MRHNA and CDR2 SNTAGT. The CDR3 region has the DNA TGTGCCAGCAGTGAAGTAGCGGGGTCATCAGATACGCAGTATTTT. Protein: CASSEVAGSSDTQYF.

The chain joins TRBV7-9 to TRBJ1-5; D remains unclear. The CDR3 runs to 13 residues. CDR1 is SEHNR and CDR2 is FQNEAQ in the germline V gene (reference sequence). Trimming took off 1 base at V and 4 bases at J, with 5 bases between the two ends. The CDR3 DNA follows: TGTGCCAGCAGCTTAGGCGTTAATCAGCCCCAGCATTTT. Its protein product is CASSLGVNQPQHF.

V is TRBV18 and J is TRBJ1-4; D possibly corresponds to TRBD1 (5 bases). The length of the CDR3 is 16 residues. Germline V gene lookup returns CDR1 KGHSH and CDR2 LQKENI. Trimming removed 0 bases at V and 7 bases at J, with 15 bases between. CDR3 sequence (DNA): TGTGCCAGCTCACCACCGCTGATGGGGGGTGTTGAAAAACTGTTTTTT. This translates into CASSPPLMGGVEKLFF. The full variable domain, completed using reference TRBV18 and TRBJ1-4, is NAGVMQNPRHLVRRRGQEARLRCSPMKGHSHVYWYRQLPEEGLKFMVYLQKENIIDESGMPKERFSAEFPKEGPSILRIQQVVRGDSAAYFCASSPPLMGGVEKLFFGSGTQLSVL.

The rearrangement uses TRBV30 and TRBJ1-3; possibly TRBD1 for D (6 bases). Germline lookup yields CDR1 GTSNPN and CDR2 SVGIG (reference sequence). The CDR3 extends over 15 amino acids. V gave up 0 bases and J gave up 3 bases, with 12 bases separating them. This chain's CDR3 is CAWSVQGGLGNTIYF. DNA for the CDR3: TGTGCCTGGAGTGTCCAAGGGGGGCTTGGAAACACCATATATTTT.

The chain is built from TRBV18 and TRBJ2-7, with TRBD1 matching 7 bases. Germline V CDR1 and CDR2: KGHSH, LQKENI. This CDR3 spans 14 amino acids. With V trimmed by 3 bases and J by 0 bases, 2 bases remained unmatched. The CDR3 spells CASSPAGGSYEQYF. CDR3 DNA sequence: TGTGCCAGCTCACCGGCAGGGGGCTCCTACGAGCAGTACTTC.

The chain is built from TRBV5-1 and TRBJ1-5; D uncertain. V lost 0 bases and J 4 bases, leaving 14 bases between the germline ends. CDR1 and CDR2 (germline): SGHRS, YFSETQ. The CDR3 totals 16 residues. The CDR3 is CASSLGVGPGNQPQHF. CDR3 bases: TGCGCCAGCAGCTTGGGGGTCGGACCTGGGAATCAGCCCCAGCATTTT.

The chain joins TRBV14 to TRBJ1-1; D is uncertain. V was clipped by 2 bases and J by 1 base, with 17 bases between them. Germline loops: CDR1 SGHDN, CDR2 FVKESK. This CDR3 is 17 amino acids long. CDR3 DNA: TGTGCCAGCAGCCAACAAAATAGAATGACAAGGAACACTGAAGCTTTCTTT. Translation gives CASSQQNRMTRNTEAFF.

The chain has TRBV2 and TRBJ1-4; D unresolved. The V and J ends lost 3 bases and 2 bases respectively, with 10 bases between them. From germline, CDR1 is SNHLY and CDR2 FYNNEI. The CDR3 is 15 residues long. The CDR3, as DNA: TGTGCCAGCAGTGACGGGAGGACTACTAATGAAAAACTGTTTTTT. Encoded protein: CASSDGRTTNEKLFF.

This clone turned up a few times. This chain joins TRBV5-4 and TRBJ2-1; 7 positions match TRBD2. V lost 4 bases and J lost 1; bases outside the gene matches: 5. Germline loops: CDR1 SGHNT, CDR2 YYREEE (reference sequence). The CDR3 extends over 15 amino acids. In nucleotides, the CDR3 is TGTGCCAGCAGCCCGACTAGCTTTTCCTACAATGAGCAGTTCTTC. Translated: CASSPTSFSYNEQFF.

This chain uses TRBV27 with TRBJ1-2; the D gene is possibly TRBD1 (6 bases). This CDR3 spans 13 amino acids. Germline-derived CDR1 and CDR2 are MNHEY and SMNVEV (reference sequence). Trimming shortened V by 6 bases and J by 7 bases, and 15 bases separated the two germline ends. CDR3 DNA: TGTGCCAGCAGAGGGCGGGGGCTCTCTGGCTACACCTTC. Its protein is CASRGRGLSGYTF.